This T cell receptor (beta chain) was found in a study of OX40 agonist ivuxolimab in advanced cancers. Background on the study: Checkpoint inhibitors had been given previously to roughly 36% of patients.

As concerns this clone: Its antigen remains unknown.

Blood specimens came from baseline, cycle 4 day 1, and cycle 7 day 1. Only in-frame clones appear in the TCRdb table, and some are missing; sequencing was by immunoSEQ multiplex PCR. The sample lists around 50,000 clones; 75% to 90% were seen once. Study findings and constraints: Some nonresponders additionally presented with little normalized T-cell clonal expansion.

The CDR3 runs to 14 residues. Per the germline V gene, CDR1 is SGHNT and CDR2 is YYREEE (reference sequence). V was pared by 0 bases and J by 6 bases, with 3 bases of the junction left unmatched. This chain joins TRBV5-4 and TRBJ2-1; 7 bases are shared with TRBD1. The sequence was obtained from an adult with an advanced solid tumor such as melanoma, head and neck, liver or kidney cancer. Sequenced here: CD4+ or CD8+ T cells sorted from blood, sampled in a trial of the OX40 agonist ivuxolimab. In DNA form, the CDR3 reads TGTGCCAGCAGCTTGGATCCAGGGGGCAATGAGCAGTTCTTC. It translates to CASSLDPGGNEQFF.